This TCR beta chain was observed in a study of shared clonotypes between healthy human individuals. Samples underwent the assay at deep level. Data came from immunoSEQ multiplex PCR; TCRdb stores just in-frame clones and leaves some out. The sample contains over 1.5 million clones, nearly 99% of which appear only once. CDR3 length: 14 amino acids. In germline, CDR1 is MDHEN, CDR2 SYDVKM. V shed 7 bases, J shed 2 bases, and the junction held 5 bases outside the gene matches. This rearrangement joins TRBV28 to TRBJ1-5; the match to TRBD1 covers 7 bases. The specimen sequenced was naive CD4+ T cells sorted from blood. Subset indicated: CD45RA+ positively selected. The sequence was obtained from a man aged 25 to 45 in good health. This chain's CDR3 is CASKGDSGNQPQHF. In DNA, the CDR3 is TGTGCCAGCAAAGGGGACAGCGGCAATCAGCCCCAGCATTTT. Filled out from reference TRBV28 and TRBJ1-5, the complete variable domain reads DVKVTQSSRYLVKRTGEKVFLECVQDMDHENMFWYRQDPGLGLRLIYFSYDVKMKEKGDIPEGYSVSREKKERFSLILESASTNQTSMYLCASKGDSGNQPQHFGDGTRLSIL.